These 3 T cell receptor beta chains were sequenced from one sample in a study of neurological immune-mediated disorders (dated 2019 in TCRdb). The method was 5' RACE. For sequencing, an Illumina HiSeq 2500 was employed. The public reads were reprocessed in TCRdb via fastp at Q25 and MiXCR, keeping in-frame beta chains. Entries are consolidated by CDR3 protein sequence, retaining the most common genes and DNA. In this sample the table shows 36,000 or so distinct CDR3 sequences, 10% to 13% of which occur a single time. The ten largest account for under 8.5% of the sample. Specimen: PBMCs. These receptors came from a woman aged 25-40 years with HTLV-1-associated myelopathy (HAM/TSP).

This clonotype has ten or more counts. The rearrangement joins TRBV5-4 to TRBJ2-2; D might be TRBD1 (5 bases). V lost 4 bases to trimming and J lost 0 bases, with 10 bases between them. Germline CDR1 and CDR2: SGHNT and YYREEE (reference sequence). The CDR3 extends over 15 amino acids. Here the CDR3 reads CASSQTETNTGELFF. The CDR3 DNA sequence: TGTGCCAGCAGCCAGACAGAAACGAACACCGGGGAGCTGTTTTTT. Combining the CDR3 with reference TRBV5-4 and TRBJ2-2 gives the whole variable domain ETGVTQSPTHLIKTRGQQVTLRCSSQSGHNTVSWYQQALGQGPQFIFQYYREEENGRGNFPPRFSGLQFPNYSSELNVNALELDDSALYLCASSQTETNTGELFFGEGSRLTVL.

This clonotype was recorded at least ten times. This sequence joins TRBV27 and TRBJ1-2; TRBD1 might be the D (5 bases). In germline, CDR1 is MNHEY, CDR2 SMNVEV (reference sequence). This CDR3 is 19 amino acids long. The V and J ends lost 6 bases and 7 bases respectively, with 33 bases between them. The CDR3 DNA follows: TGTGCCAGCAGCCCGGGTTTCGGGGAAACAAACAGGAAATTGGGTGGCTACACCTTC. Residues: CASSPGFGETNRKLGGYTF.

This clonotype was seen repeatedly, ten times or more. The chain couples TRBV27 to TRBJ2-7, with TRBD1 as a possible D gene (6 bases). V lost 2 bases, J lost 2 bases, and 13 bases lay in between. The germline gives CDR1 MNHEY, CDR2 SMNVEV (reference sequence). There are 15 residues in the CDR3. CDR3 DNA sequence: TGTGCCAGCAGTTTAAAGGGGGTACCTCCCTACGAGCAGTACTTC. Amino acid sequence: CASSLKGVPPYEQYF.